This is a list of T cell receptor beta chains from one sample in a study of technical replicates of blood from four donors. Some clones are missing from TCRdb's copy, which holds only in-frame ones; the method was immunoSEQ multiplex PCR. In the table there are some 48,000 clones, approximately 95% of which are singletons. Sequenced: T cells isolated from PBMCs. The receptors stem from a human donor in good health. The CDR3 runs from the conserved cysteine through the conserved F or W. The D gene is left open where the match is weak. Rows give clone size only sometimes, using once, few, many, or a class for an expanded clone.

length	V	J	D	size	CDR3	DNA
15	TRBV6-5	TRBJ2-2	-	-	CASSTDRYPTGELFF	TGTGCCAGCAGTACAGACCGATACCCCACCGGGGAGCTGTTTTTT
14	TRBV6-5	TRBJ2-1	TRBD2	-	CASSWGGSYNEQFF	TGTGCCAGCAGTTGGGGGGGGTCTTACAATGAGCAGTTCTTC
16	TRBV19	TRBJ1-5	-	-	CASSIDRGLSNQPQHF	TGTGCCAGTAGTATAGATAGGGGGTTGAGCAATCAGCCCCAGCATTTT
15	TRBV10-3	TRBJ2-1	TRBD2	-	CAISESGGSYNEQFF	TGTGCCATCAGTGAATCGGGGGGCTCCTACAATGAGCAGTTCTTC
15	TRBV7-2	TRBJ2-7	-	-	CASSLVVRATYEQYF	TGTGCCAGCAGCTTAGTAGTCAGGGCGACTTACGAGCAGTACTTC
13	TRBV11-2	TRBJ1-2	-	once	CASSLNDIFGYTF	TGTGCCAGCAGCCTAAACGACATATTCGGCTACACCTTC
13	TRBV10-1	TRBJ2-7	-	-	CASSEQGSYEQYF	TGCGCCAGCAGTGAACAGGGATCCTACGAGCAGTACTTC
16	TRBV9	TRBJ2-2	-	-	CASSVQGGSNTGELFF	TGTGCCAGCAGCGTCCAAGGGGGTTCGAACACCGGGGAGCTGTTTTTT
14	TRBV7-9	TRBJ2-1	-	-	CASNPTLAYNEQFF	TGTGCCAGCAACCCGACTCTGGCCTACAATGAGCAGTTCTTC
13	TRBV2	TRBJ2-7	TRBD1	-	CASVTGGSYEQYF	TGTGCCAGCGTAACAGGGGGCTCCTACGAGCAGTACTTC
13	TRBV19	TRBJ2-7	-	-	CASSRLNSYEQYF	TGTGCCAGTAGTCGACTAAATAGCTACGAGCAGTACTTC
14	TRBV5-1	TRBJ1-1	-	-	CASSLGGGGTEAFF	TGCGCCAGCAGCTTGGGAGGGGGGGGGACTGAAGCTTTCTTT
14	TRBV29-1	TRBJ2-3	-	-	CSGVATGAPDTQYF	TGCAGCGGCGTCGCAACGGGAGCCCCAGATACGCAGTATTTT
13	TRBV29-1	TRBJ2-1	TRBD2	-	CSVGVTSGTEQFF	TGCAGCGTTGGGGTGACTAGCGGGACAGAGCAGTTCTTC
15	TRBV7-9	TRBJ1-2	TRBD1	-	CASSFGQAGNYGYTF	TGTGCCAGCAGCTTTGGACAGGCTGGGAACTATGGCTACACCTTC
14	TRBV19	TRBJ2-1	TRBD2	-	CASRGLADHNEQFF	TGTGCCAGTAGGGGACTAGCGGACCACAATGAGCAGTTCTTC
15	TRBV19	TRBJ2-1	TRBD1	-	CASSQGQTGYNEQFF	TGTGCCAGTAGTCAGGGACAGACCGGCTACAATGAGCAGTTCTTC
16	TRBV4-1	TRBJ2-2	TRBD2	-	CASSQVLAANTGELFF	TGCGCCAGCAGCCAAGTCCTAGCGGCGAACACCGGGGAGCTGTTTTTT
10	TRBV29-1	TRBJ2-7	-	-	CSERGSEQYF	TGCAGCGAGAGGGGGTCCGAGCAGTACTTC
15	TRBV11-2	TRBJ2-7	TRBD2	-	CASGYLMSGRGEQYF	TGTGCCAGCGGCTACCTCATGAGCGGGAGGGGTGAGCAGTACTTC
13	TRBV6-4	TRBJ2-2	-	-	CASSHTGTGELFF	TGTGCCAGCAGCCACACGGGAACCGGGGAGCTGTTTTTT
12	TRBV13	TRBJ2-1	-	-	CASSLGGREQFF	TGTGCCAGCAGCTTAGGGGGGCGTGAGCAGTTCTTC
17	TRBV5-1	TRBJ2-5	TRBD1	-	CASSSSGTEFYEETQYF	TGCGCCAGCAGCTCCTCCGGGACAGAGTTTTACGAAGAGACCCAGTACTTC
12	TRBV10-1	TRBJ1-1	-	few	CASSETGTEAFF	TGCGCCAGCAGTGAAACAGGGACCGAAGCTTTCTTT
14	TRBV11-2	TRBJ2-2	-	-	CASSSRENTGELFF	TGTGCCAGCAGCTCCAGGGAAAATACCGGGGAGCTGTTTTTT
16	TRBV11-2	TRBJ2-2	-	-	CASSLRSASVNGELFF	TGTGCCAGCAGCCTCAGGTCGGCTAGCGTTAATGGGGAGCTGTTTTTT
15	TRBV10-3	TRBJ2-1	-	-	CAISASGGADNEQFF	TGTGCCATCAGTGCCTCTGGGGGGGCAGACAATGAGCAGTTCTTC
13	TRBV2	TRBJ2-5	TRBD2	-	CASSGLAGQTQYF	TGTGCCAGCAGCGGACTAGCGGGACAGACCCAGTACTTC
15	TRBV7-9	TRBJ2-7	-	-	CASSRAGSSSGEQYF	TGTGCCAGCAGTCGGGCGGGGTCCTCCTCGGGCGAGCAGTACTTC
15	TRBV6-6	TRBJ2-7	TRBD1	-	CAESGQGYGLAVRYF	TGTGCCGAGTCGGGACAGGGATATGGTCTAGCGGTTCGGTACTTC
14	TRBV5-1	TRBJ1-1	-	-	CASSLDQGGEKAFF	TGCGCCAGCAGCTTGGACCAGGGAGGAGAGAAAGCTTTCTTT
14	TRBV6-5	TRBJ1-2	-	-	CASSSSTAHYGYTF	TGTGCCAGCAGTTCCTCGACTGCTCACTATGGCTACACCTTC
16	TRBV16	TRBJ1-2	-	-	CASSPRNGGAAYGYTF	TGTGCCAGCAGCCCTAGGAATGGGGGCGCAGCCTATGGCTACACCTTC
14	TRBV5-6	TRBJ1-1	-	-	CASSFMAAYTEAFF	TGTGCCAGCAGCTTTATGGCGGCCTACACTGAAGCTTTCTTT
14	TRBV6-1	TRBJ2-7	-	-	CASSEGHDRYEQYF	TGTGCCAGCAGTGAAGGACACGATCGCTACGAGCAGTACTTC
14	TRBV5-6	TRBJ1-4	TRBD1	once	CASSPLGQGEKLFF	TGTGCCAGCAGCCCCCTAGGACAGGGCGAAAAACTGTTTTTT
16	TRBV30	TRBJ2-7	TRBD2	-	CAWSRTSGLAGVEQYF	TGTGCCTGGAGTCGTACGTCAGGACTAGCGGGGGTCGAGCAGTACTTC
12	TRBV6-1	TRBJ2-5	-	-	CASKTGQETQYF	TGTGCCAGCAAAACGGGGCAAGAGACCCAGTACTTC
15	TRBV6-5	TRBJ2-3	-	-	CASKWRTASTDTQYF	TGTGCCAGCAAGTGGAGGACCGCTAGCACAGATACGCAGTATTTT
14	TRBV5-1	TRBJ2-7	TRBD1	-	CASSIRGLGYEQYF	TGCGCCAGCAGCATCAGGGGGCTTGGTTACGAGCAGTACTTC
14	TRBV7-3	TRBJ2-3	TRBD2	-	CASSSLAGADTQYF	TGTGCCAGCAGCTCCCTAGCGGGAGCTGATACGCAGTATTTT
14	TRBV7-9	TRBJ1-1	-	-	CASSLGATRAEAFF	TGTGCCAGCAGCTTGGGCGCTACCCGAGCTGAAGCTTTCTTT
16	TRBV28	TRBJ1-2	-	-	CASQSSWAAFNYGYTF	TGTGCCAGCCAATCATCCTGGGCAGCCTTTAACTATGGCTACACCTTC
13	TRBV6-6	TRBJ2-1	-	-	CASSYSLNYEQFF	TGTGCCAGCAGTTACTCTTTGAACTACGAGCAGTTCTTC
18	TRBV9	TRBJ1-2	TRBD1	-	CASSGTRDRGVIDYGYTF	TGTGCCAGCAGCGGAACCCGGGACAGGGGGGTCATCGACTATGGCTACACCTTC
15	TRBV5-4	TRBJ2-1	TRBD2	few	CASSRGLAGANEQFF	TGTGCCAGCAGCCGGGGACTAGCGGGAGCCAATGAGCAGTTCTTC